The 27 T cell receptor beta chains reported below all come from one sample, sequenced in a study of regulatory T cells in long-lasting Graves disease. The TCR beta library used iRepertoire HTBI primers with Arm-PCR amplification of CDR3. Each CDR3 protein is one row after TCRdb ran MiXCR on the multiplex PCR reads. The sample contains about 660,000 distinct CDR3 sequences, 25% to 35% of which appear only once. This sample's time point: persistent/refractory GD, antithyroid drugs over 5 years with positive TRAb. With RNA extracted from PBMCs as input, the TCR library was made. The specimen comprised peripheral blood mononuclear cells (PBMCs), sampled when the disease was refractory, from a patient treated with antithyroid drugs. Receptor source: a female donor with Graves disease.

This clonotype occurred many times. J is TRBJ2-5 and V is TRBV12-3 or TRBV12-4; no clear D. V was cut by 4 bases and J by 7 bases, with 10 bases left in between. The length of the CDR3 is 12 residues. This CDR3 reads CASSSGDLTQYF. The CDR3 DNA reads TGTGCCAGCAGTTCTGGAGATCTGACCCAGTACTTC.

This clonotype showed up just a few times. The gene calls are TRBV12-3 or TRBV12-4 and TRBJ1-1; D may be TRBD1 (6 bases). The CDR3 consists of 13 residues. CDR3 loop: CATAGAGDFRAFF. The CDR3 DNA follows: TGTGCTACCGCGGGGGCGGGGGATTTTAGAGCTTTCTTT.

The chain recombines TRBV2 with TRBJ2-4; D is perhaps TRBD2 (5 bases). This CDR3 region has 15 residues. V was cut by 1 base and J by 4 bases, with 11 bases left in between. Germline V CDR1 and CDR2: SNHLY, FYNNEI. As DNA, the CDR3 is TGTGCCAGCAGTGAAGATCACGGGGTGAAAAACATTCAGTACTTC. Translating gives CASSEDHGVKNIQYF.

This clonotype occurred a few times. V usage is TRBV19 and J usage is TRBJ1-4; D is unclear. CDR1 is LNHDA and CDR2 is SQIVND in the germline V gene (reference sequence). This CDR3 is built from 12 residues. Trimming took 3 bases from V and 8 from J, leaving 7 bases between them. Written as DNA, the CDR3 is TGTGCCAGTAGTATCCCTCCAGAAAAACTGTTTTTT. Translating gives CASSIPPEKLFF.

CDR3 nucleotides: TGCAGTGCTAGAGTCCCAGGGCACAATCAGCCCCAGCATTTT. Translation: CSARVPGHNQPQHF. V and J are TRBV20-1 and TRBJ1-5, with D perhaps matching TRBD1 (5 bases). Germline CDR1 is DFQATT and CDR2 is SNEGSKA (reference sequence). The length of the CDR3 is 14 residues. Between the trimmed V and J ends, which lost 1 base and 3 bases, there was a span of 10 bases.

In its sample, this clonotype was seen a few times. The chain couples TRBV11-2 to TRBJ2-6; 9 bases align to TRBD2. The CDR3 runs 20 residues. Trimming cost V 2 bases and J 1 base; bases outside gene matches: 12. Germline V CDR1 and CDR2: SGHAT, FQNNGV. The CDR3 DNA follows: TGTGCCAGCAGCTTAAAAGAGGATTGGCTAGCGGGATCTGGGGCCAACGTCCTGACTTTC. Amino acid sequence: CASSLKEDWLAGSGANVLTF. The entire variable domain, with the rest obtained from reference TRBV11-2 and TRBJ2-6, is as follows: EAGVAQSPRYKIIEKRQSVAFWCNPISGHATLYWYQQILGQGPKLLIQFQNNGVVDDSQLPKDRFSAERLKGVDSTLKIQPAKLEDSAVYLCASSLKEDWLAGSGANVLTFGAGSRLTVL.

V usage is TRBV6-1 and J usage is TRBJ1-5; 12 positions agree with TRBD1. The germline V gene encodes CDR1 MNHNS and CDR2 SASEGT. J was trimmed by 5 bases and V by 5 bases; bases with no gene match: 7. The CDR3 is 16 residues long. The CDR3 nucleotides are TGTGCCAGCAGTCGGGACAGGGGGCGTCGCGATCAGCCCCAGCATTTT. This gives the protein CASSRDRGRRDQPQHF.

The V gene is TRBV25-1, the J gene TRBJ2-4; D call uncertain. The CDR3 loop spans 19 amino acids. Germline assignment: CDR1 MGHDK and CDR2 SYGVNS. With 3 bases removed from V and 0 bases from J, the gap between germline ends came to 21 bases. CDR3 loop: CASSDCCGLSLIAKNIQYF. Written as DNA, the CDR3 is TGTGCCAGCAGTGACTGCTGTGGGTTGTCTTTAATAGCCAAAAACATTCAGTACTTC.

CDR3 sequence: CAWTGGNSPLHF. CDR3 DNA sequence: TGTGCCTGGACAGGGGGCAATTCACCCCTCCACTTT. The rearrangement joins TRBV30 to TRBJ1-6, with TRBD1 matching over 8 bases. The CDR3 consists of 12 residues. Losses at the gene ends were 4 bases for V and 7 bases for J; bases not matched to a gene: 0. Germline V gene data show CDR1 as GTSNPN and CDR2 as SVGIG (reference sequence).

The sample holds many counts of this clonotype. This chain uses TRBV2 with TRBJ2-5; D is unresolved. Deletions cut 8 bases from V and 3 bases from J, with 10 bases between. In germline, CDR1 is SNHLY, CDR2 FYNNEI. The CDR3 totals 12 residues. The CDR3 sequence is CASSVHKETQYF. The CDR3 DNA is TGTGCCAGCTCGGTACACAAAGAGACCCAGTACTTC.

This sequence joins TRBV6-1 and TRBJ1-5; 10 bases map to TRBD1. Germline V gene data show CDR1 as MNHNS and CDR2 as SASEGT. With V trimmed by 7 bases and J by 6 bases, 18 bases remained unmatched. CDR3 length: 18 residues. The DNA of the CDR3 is TGTGCCAGCAAGATAAGGGACAGGGGTTTTTCTGTGGGTCAGCCCCAGCATTTT. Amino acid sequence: CASKIRDRGFSVGQPQHF.

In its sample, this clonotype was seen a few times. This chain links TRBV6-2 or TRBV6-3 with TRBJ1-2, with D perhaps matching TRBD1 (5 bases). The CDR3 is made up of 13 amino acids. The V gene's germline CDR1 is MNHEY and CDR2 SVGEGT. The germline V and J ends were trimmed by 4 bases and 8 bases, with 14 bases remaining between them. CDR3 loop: CASSLARDWGYTF. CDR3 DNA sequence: TGTGCCAGCAGTTTGGCCCGGGACTGGGGCTACACCTTC.

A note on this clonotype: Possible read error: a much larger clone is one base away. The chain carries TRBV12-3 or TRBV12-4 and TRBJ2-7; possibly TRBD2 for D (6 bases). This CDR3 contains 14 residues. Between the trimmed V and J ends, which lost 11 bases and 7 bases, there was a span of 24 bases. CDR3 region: CAGCLAAGWGEQYF. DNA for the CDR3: TGTGCCGGCTGCTTAGCGGCGGGCTGGGGTGAGCAGTACTTC.

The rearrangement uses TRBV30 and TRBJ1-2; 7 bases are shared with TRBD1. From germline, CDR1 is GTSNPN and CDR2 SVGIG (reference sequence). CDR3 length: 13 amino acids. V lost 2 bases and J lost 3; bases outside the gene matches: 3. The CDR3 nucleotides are TGTGCCTGGAGTCCCGGGACAGACTATGGCTACACCTTC. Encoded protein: CAWSPGTDYGYTF.

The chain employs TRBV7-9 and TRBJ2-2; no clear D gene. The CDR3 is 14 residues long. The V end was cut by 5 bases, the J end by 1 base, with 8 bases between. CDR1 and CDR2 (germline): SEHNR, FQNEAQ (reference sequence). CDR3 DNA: TGTGCCAGCAGCGTTCAGGAGAACACCGGGGAGCTGTTTTTT. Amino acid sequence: CASSVQENTGELFF.

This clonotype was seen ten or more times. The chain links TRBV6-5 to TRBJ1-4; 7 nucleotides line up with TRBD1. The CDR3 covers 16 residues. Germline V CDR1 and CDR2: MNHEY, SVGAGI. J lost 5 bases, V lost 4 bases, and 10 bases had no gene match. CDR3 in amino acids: CASSSIKGTVNEKLFF. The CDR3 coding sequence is TGTGCCAGCAGTTCCATAAAAGGGACAGTCAATGAAAAACTGTTTTTT.

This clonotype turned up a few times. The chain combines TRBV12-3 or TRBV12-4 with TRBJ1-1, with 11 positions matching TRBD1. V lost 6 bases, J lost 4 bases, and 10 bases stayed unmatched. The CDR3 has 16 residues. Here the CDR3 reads CASSQGTGGVGTEAFF. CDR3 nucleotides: TGTGCCAGCAGCCAGGGGACAGGGGGAGTGGGCACTGAAGCTTTCTTT.

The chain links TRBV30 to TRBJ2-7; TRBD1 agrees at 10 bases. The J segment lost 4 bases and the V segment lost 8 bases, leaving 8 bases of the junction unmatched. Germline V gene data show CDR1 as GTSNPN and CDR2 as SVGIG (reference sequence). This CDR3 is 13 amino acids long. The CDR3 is CALARQGAYEQYF. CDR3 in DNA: TGTGCCCTGGCGAGACAGGGGGCGTACGAGCAGTACTTC.

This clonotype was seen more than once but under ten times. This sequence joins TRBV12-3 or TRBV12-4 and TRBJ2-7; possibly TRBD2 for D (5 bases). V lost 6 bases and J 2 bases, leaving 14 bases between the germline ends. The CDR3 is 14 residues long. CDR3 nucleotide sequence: TGTGCCAGCAGACCTTCGGCGGGCGCCTACGAGCAGTACTTC. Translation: CASRPSAGAYEQYF.

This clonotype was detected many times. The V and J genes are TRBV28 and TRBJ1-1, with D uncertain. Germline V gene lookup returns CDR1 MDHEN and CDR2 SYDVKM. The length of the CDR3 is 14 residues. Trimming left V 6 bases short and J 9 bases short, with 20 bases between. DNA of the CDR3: TGTGCCAGCAGACAAACCGGGAGGGATCCCCAAGCTTTCTTT. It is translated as CASRQTGRDPQAFF.

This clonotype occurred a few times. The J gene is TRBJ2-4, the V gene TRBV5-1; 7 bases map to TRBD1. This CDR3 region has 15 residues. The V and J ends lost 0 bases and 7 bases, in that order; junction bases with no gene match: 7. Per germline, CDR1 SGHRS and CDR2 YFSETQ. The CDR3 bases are TGCGCCAGCAGCTTGGACAGGGGCAGGGTCAACATTCAGTACTTC. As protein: CASSLDRGRVNIQYF.

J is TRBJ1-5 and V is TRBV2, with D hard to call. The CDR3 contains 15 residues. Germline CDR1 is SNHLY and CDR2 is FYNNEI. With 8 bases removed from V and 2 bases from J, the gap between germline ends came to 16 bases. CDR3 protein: CASEAEAVGNQPQHF. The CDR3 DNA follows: TGTGCCAGCGAGGCAGAGGCTGTCGGCAATCAGCCCCAGCATTTT.

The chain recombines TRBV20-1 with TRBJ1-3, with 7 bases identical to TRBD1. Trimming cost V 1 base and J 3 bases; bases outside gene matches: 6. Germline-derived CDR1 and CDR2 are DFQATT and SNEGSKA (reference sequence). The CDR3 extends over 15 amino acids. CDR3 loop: CSARVGQNHGNTIYF. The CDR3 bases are TGCAGTGCTAGAGTGGGACAGAACCATGGAAACACCATATATTTT.

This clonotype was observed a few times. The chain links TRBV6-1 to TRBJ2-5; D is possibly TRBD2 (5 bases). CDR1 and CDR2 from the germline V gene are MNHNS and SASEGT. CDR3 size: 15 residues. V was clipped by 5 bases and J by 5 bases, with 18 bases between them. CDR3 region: CASSTWTPAVETQYF. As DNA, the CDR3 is TGTGCCAGCAGTACCTGGACTCCAGCCGTGGAGACCCAGTACTTC.

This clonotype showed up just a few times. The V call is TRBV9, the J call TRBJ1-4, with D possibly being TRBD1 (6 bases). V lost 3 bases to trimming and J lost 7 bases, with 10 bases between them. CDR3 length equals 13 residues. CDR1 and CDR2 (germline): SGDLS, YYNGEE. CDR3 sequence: CASSEGVGEKLFF. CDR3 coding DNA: TGTGCCAGCAGCGAGGGGGTGGGTGAAAAACTGTTTTTT.

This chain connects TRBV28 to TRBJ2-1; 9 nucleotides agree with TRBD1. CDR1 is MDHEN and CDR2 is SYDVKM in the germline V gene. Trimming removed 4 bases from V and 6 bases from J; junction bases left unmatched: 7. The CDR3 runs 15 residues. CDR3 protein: CASSYPGQGINEQFF. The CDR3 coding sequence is TGTGCCAGCAGTTATCCGGGACAGGGCATCAATGAGCAGTTCTTC. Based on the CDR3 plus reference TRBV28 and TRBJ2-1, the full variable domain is DVKVTQSSRYLVKRTGEKVFLECVQDMDHENMFWYRQDPGLGLRLIYFSYDVKMKEKGDIPEGYSVSREKKERFSLILESASTNQTSMYLCASSYPGQGINEQFFGPGTRLTVL.

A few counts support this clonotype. CDR3 amino acids: CASSLGPRMTEKLFF. In DNA, the CDR3 is TGTGCCAGCAGTTTAGGGCCTCGGATGACTGAAAAACTGTTTTTT. The chain is built from TRBV28 and TRBJ1-4; D is ambiguous. This CDR3 spans 15 amino acids. Trimming cost V 2 bases and J 7 bases, with 14 bases left between them. Germline V gives CDR1 MDHEN, CDR2 SYDVKM.